At least ten counts were recorded for the clone carrying this T cell receptor beta chain. Its antigen remains unidentified. The source of the sample is a study of liver allograft versus peripheral blood T cells. Study context: Transplanted livers held T cell receptor repertoires, and these were compared with repertoires in recipients' peripheral blood.

The study, taken as a whole, reports: According to reports, the T cell receptor repertoires inside liver allografts differed from those in peripheral blood.

One entry per CDR3 protein, called by TCRdb with MiXCR from the reads. This table has about 2,800 distinct CDR3 sequences, less than 15% appearing once. From germline, CDR1 is MNHEY and CDR2 SMNVEV (reference sequence). This CDR3 is 15 amino acids long. Trimming stripped 5 bases from V and 1 base from J, with 14 bases between. The sequence was obtained from a human patient who had a liver transplant. Some of the T cells might come from the graft donor. The J gene is TRBJ1-2, the V gene TRBV27; D remains ambiguous. The CDR3 nucleotides read TGTGCCAGCAGTCCCCAAGGAATCTTTAACTATGGCTACACCTTC. This translates into CASSPQGIFNYGYTF.